This is a list of T cell receptor beta chains from one sample in a study of shared clonotypes between healthy human individuals. The table came from immunoSEQ multiplex PCR; TCRdb's copy has only in-frame clones and leaves some out. The sample shows 150,000 to 200,000 clones, roughly 70% of them seen only once. The source material was memory CD4+ T cells sorted from blood. These receptor sequences come from a man between 25 and 39 years old in good health. Each CDR3 is given without its conserved first and last residue. Fields, in order: J gene, D gene, V gene, CDR3 protein. The D gene is left open where the match is weak.

j_call: TRBJ2-1
d_call: -
v_call: TRBV11-3
cdr3_aa: ASSLGGIYNEQF

j_call: TRBJ2-2
d_call: -
v_call: TRBV18
cdr3_aa: ASSPEGGTGELF

j_call: TRBJ1-1
d_call: -
v_call: TRBV30
cdr3_aa: ALTQGKYSAF

j_call: TRBJ2-1
d_call: TRBD1
v_call: TRBV5-4
cdr3_aa: ASSLTGDEQF

j_call: TRBJ2-7
d_call: TRBD1
v_call: TRBV5-1
cdr3_aa: ASSLMAQGAGEQY

j_call: TRBJ2-3
d_call: TRBD2
v_call: TRBV7-3
cdr3_aa: ASSLTSGFSTDTQY

j_call: TRBJ2-1
d_call: -
v_call: TRBV11-3
cdr3_aa: ASSSRGAAYNEQF

j_call: TRBJ2-7
d_call: -
v_call: TRBV18
cdr3_aa: ASSPRNFEQY

j_call: TRBJ2-1
d_call: TRBD2
v_call: TRBV19
cdr3_aa: ASSKLAGDISYNEQF

j_call: TRBJ2-7
d_call: -
v_call: TRBV7-2
cdr3_aa: ASSYVAYEQY

j_call: TRBJ1-2
d_call: TRBD1
v_call: TRBV6-1
cdr3_aa: ASRKGQWEAYGYT

j_call: TRBJ2-1
d_call: TRBD1
v_call: TRBV18
cdr3_aa: ASIGDRESNEQF

j_call: TRBJ2-1
d_call: TRBD1
v_call: TRBV5-4
cdr3_aa: ASSLGDRDGNEQF

j_call: TRBJ2-1
d_call: TRBD2
v_call: TRBV7-2
cdr3_aa: ASSSAGGGYNEQF

j_call: TRBJ2-7
d_call: -
v_call: TRBV6-1
cdr3_aa: ASSEMASPYYEQY

j_call: TRBJ2-1
d_call: -
v_call: TRBV11-2
cdr3_aa: ASSFAGIGEQF

j_call: TRBJ1-5
d_call: -
v_call: TRBV12-2
cdr3_aa: ASRLGFVNQPQH

j_call: TRBJ2-5
d_call: -
v_call: TRBV6-1
cdr3_aa: ANGRGTGFQETQY

j_call: TRBJ2-1
d_call: -
v_call: TRBV7-9
cdr3_aa: ASSQFRGERMSEQF

j_call: TRBJ2-2
d_call: -
v_call: TRBV5-1
cdr3_aa: ASSPGHRETGELF

j_call: TRBJ1-4
d_call: -
v_call: TRBV6-1
cdr3_aa: ASQRGATNEKLF

j_call: TRBJ1-2
d_call: TRBD1
v_call: TRBV2
cdr3_aa: ASSGDSFNYGYT

j_call: TRBJ1-1
d_call: -
v_call: TRBV2
cdr3_aa: ASSPRESTEAF

j_call: TRBJ2-1
d_call: TRBD1
v_call: TRBV4-2
cdr3_aa: ASSQGNRGLNNEQF